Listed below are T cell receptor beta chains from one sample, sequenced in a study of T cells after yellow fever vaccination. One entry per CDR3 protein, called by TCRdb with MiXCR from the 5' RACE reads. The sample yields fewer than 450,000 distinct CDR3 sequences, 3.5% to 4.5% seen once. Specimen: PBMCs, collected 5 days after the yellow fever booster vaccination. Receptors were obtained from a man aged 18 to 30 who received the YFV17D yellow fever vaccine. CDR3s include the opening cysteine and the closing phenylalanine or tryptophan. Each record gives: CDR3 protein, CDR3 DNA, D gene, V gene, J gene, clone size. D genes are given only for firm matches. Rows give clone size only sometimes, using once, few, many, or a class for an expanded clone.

cdr3_aa: CASSPGTGKRYEQYF
cdr3_nt: TGTGCCAGCAGCCCTGGGACAGGGAAACGCTACGAGCAGTACTTC
d_call: TRBD1
v_call: TRBV7-3
j_call: TRBJ2-7
clone_size: few

cdr3_aa: CASSPTGTSRVQETQYF
cdr3_nt: TGTGCCAGCAGCCCAACCGGGACTAGCCGGGTGCAAGAGACCCAGTACTTC
d_call: TRBD2
v_call: TRBV7-8
j_call: TRBJ2-5
clone_size: few

cdr3_aa: CASSKSEQETQYF
cdr3_nt: TGTGCCAGCAGCAAATCAGAGCAAGAGACCCAGTACTTC
d_call: .
v_call: TRBV6-4
j_call: TRBJ2-5
clone_size: many

cdr3_aa: CASRDRGKTNEKLFF
cdr3_nt: TGTGCCAGTAGGGACAGGGGGAAGACTAATGAAAAACTGTTTTTT
d_call: TRBD1
v_call: TRBV19
j_call: TRBJ1-4
clone_size: few

cdr3_aa: CASSSPGGTEAFF
cdr3_nt: TGTGCCAGCAGCTCTCCAGGGGGCACTGAAGCTTTCTTT
d_call: TRBD1
v_call: TRBV7-2
j_call: TRBJ1-1
clone_size: many

cdr3_aa: CATSDTLAGGPDTQYF
cdr3_nt: TGTGCCACCAGTGACACACTAGCGGGGGGGCCAGATACGCAGTATTTT
d_call: TRBD2
v_call: TRBV24-1
j_call: TRBJ2-3
clone_size: many

cdr3_aa: CASSLENGRAQYF
cdr3_nt: TGTGCCAGCAGCTTAGAGAACGGGAGGGCTCAGTACTTC
d_call: TRBD2
v_call: TRBV7-2
j_call: TRBJ2-4
clone_size: many

cdr3_aa: CASSSGTTIQETQYF
cdr3_nt: TGTGCCAGCAGCTCCGGGACTACCATCCAAGAGACCCAGTACTTC
d_call: TRBD2
v_call: TRBV5-4
j_call: TRBJ2-5
clone_size: few

cdr3_aa: CASSTNPQGLGGYTF
cdr3_nt: TGTGCCAGCAGTACGAACCCTCAGGGGCTGGGAGGCTACACCTTC
d_call: .
v_call: TRBV28
j_call: TRBJ1-2
clone_size: .

cdr3_aa: CASSLTGGTNQPQHF
cdr3_nt: TGTGCCAGCAGCTTAACAGGGGGCACAAATCAGCCCCAGCATTTT
d_call: TRBD1
v_call: TRBV7-2
j_call: TRBJ1-5
clone_size: few

cdr3_aa: CASSLVMENGYTF
cdr3_nt: TGTGCCAGCAGCTTAGTGATGGAGAATGGCTACACCTTC
d_call: .
v_call: TRBV7-9
j_call: TRBJ1-2
clone_size: .

cdr3_aa: CASSFYTEQFF
cdr3_nt: TGCGCCAGCAGCTTCTACACTGAGCAGTTCTTC
d_call: .
v_call: TRBV5-1
j_call: TRBJ2-1
clone_size: .

cdr3_aa: CASSLAPAGGSYEQYF
cdr3_nt: TGTGCCAGCAGCTTAGCGCCGGCGGGGGGCTCCTACGAGCAGTACTTC
d_call: TRBD2
v_call: TRBV7-2
j_call: TRBJ2-7
clone_size: many

cdr3_aa: CASSQRLAATGELFF
cdr3_nt: TGTGCCAGCAGCCAAAGACTAGCGGCCACCGGGGAGCTGTTTTTT
d_call: TRBD2
v_call: TRBV3-1
j_call: TRBJ2-2
clone_size: many

cdr3_aa: CAWSVRFGDTQYF
cdr3_nt: TGTGCCTGGAGTGTACGGTTCGGGGATACGCAGTATTTT
d_call: .
v_call: TRBV30
j_call: TRBJ2-3
clone_size: .

cdr3_aa: CASRQAPNTGELFF
cdr3_nt: TGTGCCAGCCGACAGGCTCCGAACACCGGGGAGCTGTTTTTT
d_call: .
v_call: TRBV19
j_call: TRBJ2-2
clone_size: .

cdr3_aa: CASRDRGRGKLFF
cdr3_nt: TGCGCCAGTCGAGACAGGGGAAGAGGAAAACTGTTTTTT
d_call: TRBD1
v_call: TRBV4-1
j_call: TRBJ1-4
clone_size: .

cdr3_aa: CASSPQYKREPQHF
cdr3_nt: TGTGCCAGCTCACCTCAATATAAAAGGGAGCCCCAGCATTTT
d_call: .
v_call: TRBV18
j_call: TRBJ1-5
clone_size: .

cdr3_aa: CASSFYAGTEAFF
cdr3_nt: TGTGCCAGCAGCTTTTACGCTGGCACTGAAGCTTTCTTT
d_call: .
v_call: TRBV5-5
j_call: TRBJ1-1
clone_size: .

cdr3_aa: CSAWGGRGDEQYF
cdr3_nt: TGCAGTGCCTGGGGCGGGCGAGGGGACGAGCAGTACTTC
d_call: .
v_call: TRBV20-1
j_call: TRBJ2-7
clone_size: .

cdr3_aa: CSARVPLRANTQYF
cdr3_nt: TGCAGTGCTAGAGTACCCCTGAGGGCCAATACGCAGTATTTT
d_call: .
v_call: TRBV20-1
j_call: TRBJ2-3
clone_size: few

cdr3_aa: CSAEVGGAHEQYF
cdr3_nt: TGCAGTGCCGAAGTCGGGGGGGCCCACGAGCAGTACTTC
d_call: TRBD2
v_call: TRBV20-1
j_call: TRBJ2-7
clone_size: few

cdr3_aa: CASSLGTQGEQFF
cdr3_nt: TGTGCCAGCAGCTTAGGGACTCAAGGTGAGCAGTTCTTC
d_call: .
v_call: TRBV7-8
j_call: TRBJ2-1
clone_size: many

cdr3_aa: CASSHPSEYGAEQFF
cdr3_nt: TGTGCCAGCAGTCACCCCTCTGAGTACGGGGCTGAGCAGTTCTTC
d_call: .
v_call: TRBV6-5
j_call: TRBJ2-1
clone_size: few

cdr3_aa: CASSRFESTDTQYF
cdr3_nt: TGCGCCAGCAGCCGTTTCGAGAGCACAGATACGCAGTATTTT
d_call: .
v_call: TRBV5-1
j_call: TRBJ2-3
clone_size: few

cdr3_aa: CASSPTTLTGELFF
cdr3_nt: TGTGCCAGCAGCCCAACCACTTTAACCGGGGAGCTGTTTTTT
d_call: .
v_call: TRBV6-2/TRBV6-3
j_call: TRBJ2-2
clone_size: .

cdr3_aa: CASGTGGNTEAFF
cdr3_nt: TGCGCCAGCGGGACAGGGGGGAACACTGAAGCTTTCTTT
d_call: TRBD1
v_call: TRBV5-1
j_call: TRBJ1-1
clone_size: few

cdr3_aa: CAWSSFGTVHLHF
cdr3_nt: TGTGCCTGGAGCTCTTTCGGGACAGTCCACCTCCACTTT
d_call: TRBD1
v_call: TRBV30
j_call: TRBJ1-6
clone_size: few

cdr3_aa: CASSLLLATSFLKETQYF
cdr3_nt: TGCGCCAGCAGCCTCCTCTTGGCGACCTCCTTTTTAAAAGAGACCCAGTACTTC
d_call: .
v_call: TRBV4-1
j_call: TRBJ2-5
clone_size: .

cdr3_aa: CASSFQTGQGYEQYF
cdr3_nt: TGTGCCAGCAGCTTCCAGACGGGACAAGGCTACGAGCAGTACTTC
d_call: .
v_call: TRBV7-2
j_call: TRBJ2-7
clone_size: few

cdr3_aa: CASSLNTELGYTF
cdr3_nt: TGCGCCAGCAGCTTGAACACAGAATTGGGCTACACCTTC
d_call: .
v_call: TRBV5-1
j_call: TRBJ1-2
clone_size: .

cdr3_aa: CASSRIQGGSEAFF
cdr3_nt: TGTGCCAGCAGCCGGATACAGGGCGGGTCGGAAGCTTTCTTT
d_call: .
v_call: TRBV27
j_call: TRBJ1-1
clone_size: .

cdr3_aa: CSVEVGATEAFF
cdr3_nt: TGCAGCGTTGAAGTTGGGGCTACTGAAGCTTTCTTT
d_call: .
v_call: TRBV29-1
j_call: TRBJ1-1
clone_size: few

cdr3_aa: CASSHLTGYHQPQHF
cdr3_nt: TGTGCCAGCAGCCATTTGACAGGGTACCATCAGCCCCAGCATTTT
d_call: TRBD1
v_call: TRBV4-2
j_call: TRBJ1-5
clone_size: many

cdr3_aa: CSARDQDSPSGANVLTF
cdr3_nt: TGCAGTGCTAGAGATCAGGATTCACCCTCTGGGGCCAACGTCCTGACTTTC
d_call: .
v_call: TRBV20-1
j_call: TRBJ2-6
clone_size: .

cdr3_aa: CASSLGLADGELFF
cdr3_nt: TGCGCCAGCAGCTTGGGGCTAGCGGACGGGGAGCTGTTTTTT
d_call: TRBD2
v_call: TRBV5-1
j_call: TRBJ2-2
clone_size: .

cdr3_aa: CASSVAVAKGTQYF
cdr3_nt: TGTGCCAGCAGCGTAGCGGTTGCTAAGGGGACCCAGTACTTC
d_call: .
v_call: TRBV9
j_call: TRBJ2-5
clone_size: .

cdr3_aa: CASSPRPLNNLPEELFF
cdr3_nt: TGTGCCAGCAGCCCCCGACCCCTTAACAATTTACCGGAGGAGCTGTTTTTT
d_call: .
v_call: TRBV5-5
j_call: TRBJ2-2
clone_size: .

cdr3_aa: CASQRETGGTQYF
cdr3_nt: TGTGCCAGCCAGCGGGAGACCGGCGGGACCCAGTACTTC
d_call: TRBD2
v_call: TRBV2
j_call: TRBJ2-5
clone_size: few

cdr3_aa: CASITDRGTNGYTF
cdr3_nt: TGTGCCAGTATCACCGACAGGGGGACAAATGGCTACACCTTC
d_call: TRBD1
v_call: TRBV7-2
j_call: TRBJ1-2
clone_size: many

cdr3_aa: CAISESYLRQGDGYTF
cdr3_nt: TGTGCCATCAGTGAGTCGTACCTCAGACAGGGCGATGGCTACACCTTC
d_call: TRBD1
v_call: TRBV10-3
j_call: TRBJ1-2
clone_size: many

cdr3_aa: CSAIRRGLSYNEQFF
cdr3_nt: TGCAGTGCTATTCGACGGGGGCTGTCCTACAATGAGCAGTTCTTC
d_call: .
v_call: TRBV20-1
j_call: TRBJ2-1
clone_size: few

cdr3_aa: CASSLLDSSDTQYF
cdr3_nt: TGCGCCAGCAGCTTGTTAGACAGCTCGGATACGCAGTATTTT
d_call: .
v_call: TRBV5-1
j_call: TRBJ2-3
clone_size: .

cdr3_aa: CASSLERDNSPLHF
cdr3_nt: TGTGCCAGCAGCTTAGAGCGGGATAATTCACCCCTCCACTTT
d_call: .
v_call: TRBV7-9
j_call: TRBJ1-6
clone_size: few

cdr3_aa: CSAPRPPDRYNEQFF
cdr3_nt: TGCAGTGCCCCAAGACCTCCCGACAGATACAATGAGCAGTTCTTC
d_call: .
v_call: TRBV20-1
j_call: TRBJ2-1
clone_size: few

cdr3_aa: CSAAGQGYTF
cdr3_nt: TGCAGTGCCGCGGGGCAAGGCTACACCTTC
d_call: .
v_call: TRBV20-1
j_call: TRBJ1-2
clone_size: .

cdr3_aa: CASKQSSTDTQYF
cdr3_nt: TGTGCCAGCAAACAAAGCAGCACAGATACGCAGTATTTT
d_call: .
v_call: TRBV27
j_call: TRBJ2-3
clone_size: many

cdr3_aa: CASSSGPAGGYNEQFF
cdr3_nt: TGTGCCAGCAGCTCCGGGCCGGCGGGGGGGTACAATGAGCAGTTCTTC
d_call: TRBD2
v_call: TRBV7-9
j_call: TRBJ2-1
clone_size: .

cdr3_aa: CASSQPGAGTEAFF
cdr3_nt: TGTGCCAGCAGCCAACCTGGGGCAGGTACTGAAGCTTTCTTT
d_call: .
v_call: TRBV14
j_call: TRBJ1-1
clone_size: few

cdr3_aa: CASSLRVLETQYF
cdr3_nt: TGTGCCAGCAGCCTCAGGGTTCTGGAGACCCAGTACTTC
d_call: .
v_call: TRBV5-6
j_call: TRBJ2-5
clone_size: once

cdr3_aa: CASSRLDSPSSYEQYF
cdr3_nt: TGTGCCAGCAGCCGCCTGGACAGCCCTAGCTCCTACGAGCAGTACTTC
d_call: .
v_call: TRBV4-2
j_call: TRBJ2-7
clone_size: .

cdr3_aa: CASSVTVLAGGAF
cdr3_nt: TGTGCCAGCAGCGTCACCGTCCTAGCGGGGGGCGCCTTC
d_call: TRBD2
v_call: TRBV7-9
j_call: TRBJ2-1
clone_size: few